A single sample gave rise to the 22 T cell receptor beta chains below, sequenced in a study of blood T cell repertoires in COVID-19 (TCRdb year 2020). Receptor libraries were prepared by the immunoSEQ multiplex PCR assay. Drawn from immuneACCESS, this table holds only the in-frame rearrangements with V and J called that TCRdb kept. Clones are partly lost; checked studies trace under half to an unresolved V gene and leave the rest unexplained. The sample contains roughly 330,000 clones, 89% of them found a single time. The top ten clones comprise nearly 6.5% of the sample. Specimen: peripheral blood. The receptors shown here come from a man aged 18 to 30 who had recovered from COVID-19.

V usage is TRBV7-2 and J usage is TRBJ1-3; D gene uncertain. Per the germline V gene, CDR1 is SGHTA and CDR2 is FQGNSA. Trimming cost V 5 bases and J 0 bases, with 11 bases left between them. CDR3 length equals 15 residues. The CDR3 spells CASSPTFYSGNTIYF. Written as DNA, the CDR3 is TGTGCCAGCAGCCCCACGTTCTACTCTGGAAACACCATATATTTT.

CDR3 region: CASSIVRDSNQPQHF. The CDR3 DNA is TGTGCCAGTAGTATAGTCAGGGATAGCAATCAGCCCCAGCATTTT. The chain recombines TRBV19 with TRBJ1-5, with D perhaps matching TRBD1 (5 bases). The V gene lost 1 base and the J gene lost 0 bases, with 7 bases spanning the gap. The CDR3 is 15 amino acids. CDR1 and CDR2 (germline): LNHDA, SQIVND (reference sequence).

This clone has just a few counts. The chain couples TRBV9 to TRBJ1-3, with D possibly being TRBD1 (5 bases). The germline gives CDR1 SGDLS, CDR2 YYNGEE. Trimming left V 3 bases short and J 0 bases short, with 10 bases between. The CDR3 runs 15 residues. CDR3 DNA: TGTGCCAGCAGCGCGGGGGGAATCTCTGGAAACACCATATATTTT. It is translated as CASSAGGISGNTIYF.

The V call is TRBV6-1, the J call TRBJ2-5; 7 bases are a match to TRBD1. The germline V gene has CDR1 MNHNS and CDR2 SASEGT. Trimming took 3 bases from V and 2 from J; bases not matched to a gene: 3. The CDR3 is 14 residues long. CDR3: CASSEGQPQETQYF. The CDR3 bases are TGTGCCAGCAGTGAGGGACAGCCGCAAGAGACCCAGTACTTC.

The gene calls are TRBV2 and TRBJ2-3; 8 bases align to TRBD2. The trim removed 10 bases at V and 0 bases at J, leaving 9 bases unmatched. The germline CDR1 and CDR2 sequences are SNHLY and FYNNEI. The CDR3 consists of 15 residues. Here the CDR3 reads CAIPPGLVSTDTQYF. Written as DNA, the CDR3 is TGTGCCATACCACCGGGACTAGTAAGCACAGATACGCAGTATTTT.

The chain couples TRBV5-1 to TRBJ1-6; D is unresolved. The V and J ends lost 2 bases and 0 bases respectively, with 9 bases between them. The CDR3 is 16 residues long. Germline CDR1 and CDR2: SGHRS and YFSETQ. This CDR3 reads CASSFGESSYNSPLHF. CDR3 DNA sequence: TGCGCCAGCAGCTTTGGGGAGAGCTCCTATAATTCACCCCTCCACTTT.

The V gene is TRBV10-3, the J gene TRBJ1-6; D unresolved. The CDR3 extends over 14 amino acids. Looked up from germline, CDR1 is ENHRY and CDR2 is SYGVKD. Trimming removed 0 bases at V and 14 bases at J, with 14 bases between. The DNA of the CDR3 is TGTGCCATCAGTGAGTCGTACCCGAGCGGGGCCCTCCACTTT. Translating it yields CAISESYPSGALHF.

The rearrangement links TRBV3-1 (or the pseudogene TRBV3-2) to TRBJ2-3; a possible D gene is TRBD1 (6 bases). The CDR3 sequence is 16 residues long. In germline, CDR1 is LGHDT, CDR2 YNNKEL (reference sequence). Trimming cost V 0 bases and J 3 bases, with 13 bases left between them. The CDR3 loop is CASSQEVPDRTDTQYF. CDR3 nucleotides: TGTGCCAGCAGCCAAGAAGTTCCGGACAGAACAGATACGCAGTATTTT.

The chain joins TRBV10-2 to TRBJ1-2, with 10 bases aligning to TRBD1. The CDR3 runs 14 residues. In germline, CDR1 is WSHSY, CDR2 SAAADI. After removal of 6 bases from V and 2 bases from J, the junction contained 3 bases not matched to a gene. The CDR3 region has the DNA TGCGCCAGCAGGGGACAGGGGAGAAACTATGGCTACACCTTC. It translates to CASRGQGRNYGYTF.

The V and J genes are TRBV23-1 and TRBJ2-5; TRBD1 matches at 8 bases. TRBV23-1 is assigned to the ORF class and has an uncertain function. The CDR3 runs 15 residues. J was trimmed by 0 bases and V by 7 bases; bases with no gene match: 7. CDR3 in amino acids: CASISDRVNQETQYF. CDR3 DNA sequence: TGCGCCAGCATCTCGGACAGGGTCAACCAAGAGACCCAGTACTTC.

The chain joins TRBV18 to TRBJ2-3; D is unclear. The CDR3 loop spans 12 amino acids. Germline CDR1 reads KGHSH; CDR2 reads LQKENI. Trimming took off 3 bases at V and 3 bases at J, with 4 bases between the two ends. The CDR3 here is CASSPTTDTQYF. For the CDR3, the DNA is TGTGCCAGCTCACCGACAACAGATACGCAGTATTTT. Full variable domain (missing parts from reference TRBV18 and TRBJ2-3): NAGVMQNPRHLVRRRGQEARLRCSPMKGHSHVYWYRQLPEEGLKFMVYLQKENIIDESGMPKERFSAEFPKEGPSILRIQQVVRGDSAAYFCASSPTTDTQYFGPGTRLTVL.

The J gene is TRBJ1-5, the V gene TRBV19, with a possible D match to TRBD1 (6 bases). Trimming took off 1 base at V and 0 bases at J, with 7 bases between the two ends. Germline lookup yields CDR1 LNHDA and CDR2 SQIVND (reference sequence). The CDR3 has 15 amino acids. The CDR3 bases are TGTGCCAGTAGTATAGGGGACATTAGCAATCAGCCCCAGCATTTT. Its translation: CASSIGDISNQPQHF.

The chain has TRBV19 and TRBJ2-2; unclear D gene. Trimming cost V 1 base and J 3 bases, with 9 bases left between them. Germline CDR1 LNHDA, CDR2 SQIVND (reference sequence). This CDR3 has 15 residues. In nucleotides, the CDR3 is TGTGCCAGTAGTATAGCACGGTTAGACACCGGGGAGCTGTTTTTT. Translating gives CASSIARLDTGELFF. The full variable domain, with the rest looked up from reference TRBV19 and TRBJ2-2, is DGGITQSPKYLFRKEGQNVTLSCEQNLNHDAMYWYRQDPGQGLRLIYYSQIVNDFQKGDIAEGYSVSREKKESFPLTVTSAQKNPTAFYLCASSIARLDTGELFFGEGSRLTVL.

Notes on this clone: Distinct nucleotide sequences in the sample also encode this CDR3. V usage is TRBV18 and J usage is TRBJ1-2, with 9 bases fitting TRBD1. This CDR3 contains 15 residues. V shed 3 bases and J 1 base; nucleotides not matched to a gene: 3. Per germline, CDR1 KGHSH and CDR2 LQKENI. The CDR3 protein is CASSPAGQGNYGYTF. The CDR3 nucleotides read TGTGCCAGCTCACCCGCGGGACAGGGTAACTATGGCTACACCTTC. Supplemented by reference TRBV18 and TRBJ1-2, the full variable domain reads NAGVMQNPRHLVRRRGQEARLRCSPMKGHSHVYWYRQLPEEGLKFMVYLQKENIIDESGMPKERFSAEFPKEGPSILRIQQVVRGDSAAYFCASSPAGQGNYGYTFGSGTRLTVV.

This sequence joins TRBV5-1 and TRBJ1-6; TRBD1 agrees at 10 bases. Looked up from germline, CDR1 is SGHRS and CDR2 is YFSETQ. The CDR3 extends over 16 amino acids. Trimming at V came to 1 base and at J to 7 bases, leaving 5 bases not matched to a gene. DNA of the CDR3: TGCGCCAGCAGCTTGACTGGGGACAGGGGAAATTCACCCCTCCACTTT. It translates to CASSLTGDRGNSPLHF.

CDR3 residues: CASSVPGQIVLGAFF. The CDR3 bases are TGTGCCAGCAGCGTACCGGGACAGATTGTGCTCGGAGCTTTCTTT. The chain recombines TRBV7-9 with TRBJ1-1, with 7 bases aligning to TRBD1. Per germline, CDR1 SEHNR and CDR2 FQNEAQ (reference sequence). V lost 5 bases to trimming and J lost 10 bases; unmatched junction nucleotides: 16. This CDR3 comprises 15 residues.

This sequence joins TRBV6-1 and TRBJ1-6; no definite D call. V lost 3 bases and J 10 bases, leaving 7 bases between the germline ends. Germline CDR1 and CDR2: MNHNS and SASEGT. The CDR3 covers 12 residues. CDR3: CASSDTESPLHF. In nucleotides, the CDR3 is TGTGCCAGCAGTGATACAGAGTCACCCCTCCACTTT.

This clone was counted between two and nine times. This chain links TRBV25-1 with TRBJ2-7; tentative D call: TRBD2 (6 bases). V was shortened by 1 base and J by 0 bases, with 10 bases between the two germline ends. This CDR3 has 15 residues. Germline assignment: CDR1 MGHDK and CDR2 SYGVNS. The CDR3 is CASSEWGGASYEQYF. CDR3 in DNA: TGTGCCAGCAGTGAATGGGGCGGGGCCTCCTACGAGCAGTACTTC.

The sample holds one count of this clone. The V gene is TRBV27, the J gene TRBJ1-2; D remains ambiguous. The germline V gene has CDR1 MNHEY and CDR2 SMNVEV (reference sequence). The CDR3 contains 13 residues. The germline V and J ends were trimmed by 5 bases and 2 bases, with 9 bases remaining between them. CDR3 nucleotides: TGTGCCAGCAGTCATGGCGGGAACTATGGCTACACCTTC. Its translation: CASSHGGNYGYTF.

This rearrangement joins TRBV3-1 (or the pseudogene TRBV3-2) to TRBJ1-5, with 9 bases that match TRBD1. This CDR3 is built from 15 residues. From germline, CDR1 is LGHDT and CDR2 YNNKEL (reference sequence). V lost 2 bases to trimming and J lost 6 bases; unmatched junction nucleotides: 5. The CDR3 nucleotides read TGTGCCAGCAGCCAAACCACAGGGGGCGGTCAGCCCCAGCATTTT. Translated: CASSQTTGGGQPQHF.

The rearrangement joins TRBV28 to TRBJ2-5; unclear D gene. Trimming removed 4 bases from V and 1 base from J, with 4 bases in between. The V gene's germline CDR1 is MDHEN and CDR2 SYDVKM. The CDR3 spans 12 residues. The CDR3 sequence is CASSSSQETQYF. CDR3 bases: TGTGCCAGCAGTTCCTCCCAAGAGACCCAGTACTTC.

The rearrangement uses TRBV6-5 and TRBJ1-5, with 7 bases aligning to TRBD1. The CDR3 is made up of 13 amino acids. The germline V gene encodes CDR1 MNHEY and CDR2 SVGAGI. With V trimmed by 9 bases and J by 3 bases, 5 bases remained unmatched. The CDR3 DNA sequence: TGTGCCAGTCGCGGGACAGACAATCAGCCCCAGCATTTT. This gives the protein CASRGTDNQPQHF.